The text below deals with one TCR beta chain. Its antigen is currently unknown. TCRdb keeps only in-frame clones here, not all; method: immunoSEQ multiplex PCR. The table shows about 680,000 clones, with 70% to 90% occurring only once. This entry belongs to a study of Ad26.COV2.S vaccination and SARS-CoV-2 variants. Regarding the study as a whole: Measurements of TCR breadth and depth may have given underestimates of the total T cell responses. Vaccinees and placebo recipients showed similar non-spike TCR breadth.

This CDR3 is built from 14 residues. Trimming pared 7 bases from V and 4 bases from J, leaving 16 bases between. CDR1 and CDR2 from the germline V gene are MNHEY and SVGAGI. The treatment denotes: about 20 received Ad26.COV2.S at low or high dose, single or two shots; about 5 received placebo; per-sample allocation not given. The samples were gathered on day 63 after the first injection of vaccine or placebo. This specimen was peripheral blood, taken in a trial of Ad26.COV2.S vaccine versus placebo. This receptor was taken from a person aged 18-60 years who received the Ad26.COV2.S COVID-19 vaccine or a placebo. V and J are TRBV6-5 and TRBJ1-1; D not certain. The DNA for the CDR3 is TGTGCCAGCAATGTAGAAAGGTGGGGCACTGAAGCTTTCTTT. This gives the protein CASNVERWGTEAFF.